These T cell receptor beta chains were read from a single sample in a study of blood T cell repertoires in COVID-19. Repertoires were generated with immunoSEQ multiplex PCR, while TCRdb's copy carries only in-frame clones and drops some. The data show about 400,000 clones, more than 75% seen once. Sequencing used PBMCs or T cells enriched from blood (not recorded which). These receptors were obtained from a man aged 35 to 55 in a cohort exposed to, infected with or recovered from COVID-19 (not recorded which). Each CDR3 is given with its conserved first and last residue. Fields, in order: V gene, D gene, J gene, CDR3 length, clone size, CDR3 DNA, CDR3 protein. A D gene is named only where the DNA matches it firmly. For some rows the clone size is stated as once, few or many, or as a class when expanded; others skip it.

>TRBV3-1/TRBV3-2|-|TRBJ2-7|12|-
TGTGCCAGCAGCCAAGCCCGCTACGAGCAGTACTTC
CASSQARYEQYF
>TRBV6-5|-|TRBJ1-4|15|-
TGTGCCAGCGGGCGGGTAGGTTATAAGAATGAAAAACTGTTTTTT
CASGRVGYKNEKLFF
>TRBV18|TRBD1|TRBJ2-1|13|-
TGTGCCAGCTCACCCGGGACAGGGAATGAGCAGTTCTTC
CASSPGTGNEQFF
>TRBV6-5|TRBD2|TRBJ2-7|14|-
TGTGCCAGCTCCCCCGGGACTAGCGGAGACGAGCAGTACTTC
CASSPGTSGDEQYF
>TRBV5-4|-|TRBJ2-5|14|-
TGTGCCAGCAGCTTGGATATAGCGCAAGAGACCCAGTACTTC
CASSLDIAQETQYF
>TRBV6-5|TRBD1|TRBJ1-1|14|-
TGTGCCAGCATCTCCTGGACAGGGGCGACTGAAGCTTTCTTT
CASISWTGATEAFF
>TRBV6-1|-|TRBJ1-3|12|-
TGTGCCAGCAGTGAATTTCAGAACACCATATATTTT
CASSEFQNTIYF
>TRBV5-4|-|TRBJ2-1|14|-
TGTGCCAGCAGCTTGGCTAGCAGAGACAATGAGCAGTTCTTC
CASSLASRDNEQFF
>TRBV11-2|-|TRBJ2-3|15|-
TGTGCCAGCAGCTTAGTAGCGACAATGGGAGATACGCAGTATTTT
CASSLVATMGDTQYF
>TRBV6-5|TRBD1|TRBJ2-7|14|-
TGTGCCAGCACTAGACAGGGGGCTACTCGCGAGCAGTACTTC
CASTRQGATREQYF
>TRBV5-1|-|TRBJ1-4|15|-
TGCGCCAGCAGCTTGGCGCGGGTAACTAATGAAAAACTGTTTTTT
CASSLARVTNEKLFF
>TRBV6-2/TRBV6-3|-|TRBJ1-5|16|-
TGTGCCAGCAGTTCGGGACAAACCACTAGCAATCAGCCCCAGCATTTT
CASSSGQTTSNQPQHF
>TRBV7-2|-|TRBJ1-1|14|few
TGTGCCAGCAGCCACACAGGGACGAACACTGAAGCTTTCTTT
CASSHTGTNTEAFF
>TRBV29-1|-|TRBJ1-1|11|-
TGCAGCTGTAGCCGGGGGGCTGAAGCTTTCTTT
CSCSRGAEAFF
>TRBV2|-|TRBJ1-4|15|-
TGTGCCAGCAAAAAGACAGTTGCAACTAATGAAAAACTGTTTTTT
CASKKTVATNEKLFF
>TRBV5-4|-|TRBJ1-6|15|-
TGTGCCAGCAGCTCCGCGAGACAGTCTAATTCACCCCTCCACTTT
CASSSARQSNSPLHF
>TRBV9|TRBD2|TRBJ2-3|15|few
TGTGCCAGCAGCGTGAGCGGGAGGCCCACAGATACGCAGTATTTT
CASSVSGRPTDTQYF
>TRBV10-3|-|TRBJ2-1|12|-
TGTGCCATCAGTGAGTCGAGAAATGAGCAGTTCTTC
CAISESRNEQFF
>TRBV5-1|-|TRBJ2-6|14|-
TGCGCCAGCAAGCTTAACTCTGGGGCCAACGTCCTGACTTTC
CASKLNSGANVLTF
>TRBV10-3|TRBD2|TRBJ2-2|16|-
TGTGCCATCAGTGAAGGACTAGCGGGAGGGGCCGGGGAGCTGTTTTTT
CAISEGLAGGAGELFF
>TRBV4-1|-|TRBJ1-2|16|-
TGCGCCAGCAGCCCCACCGAGTACGGGCGGGCACGTGGCTACACCTTC
CASSPTEYGRARGYTF
>TRBV27|TRBD1|TRBJ1-1|14|few
TGTGCCAGCAGTTACAGGGGACCCAACACTGAAGCTTTCTTT
CASSYRGPNTEAFF
>TRBV9|TRBD2|TRBJ2-1|15|once
TGTGCCAGCAGCGTAGGGACTAGCGCCTACAATGAGCAGTTCTTC
CASSVGTSAYNEQFF
>TRBV2|-|TRBJ1-3|14|few
TGTGCCAGCAGTGAAGCTGGTTACAGAAACACCATATATTTT
CASSEAGYRNTIYF
>TRBV11-2|TRBD2|TRBJ2-1|16|once
TGTGCCAGCAGCCCGGTAGCGGGAGGACCCTACAATGAGCAGTTCTTC
CASSPVAGGPYNEQFF
>TRBV5-8|-|TRBJ2-5|16|once
TGTGCCAGCAGCTTGGGGACAGTAGGGAATCTAAAGACCCAGTACTTC
CASSLGTVGNLKTQYF
>TRBV6-1|-|TRBJ1-2|15|-
TGTGCCAGCAGTGAAACAGGGAGCCGCGTCTATGGCTACACCTTC
CASSETGSRVYGYTF
>TRBV6-5|-|TRBJ2-5|14|-
TGTGCCAGCAGCCGCTCCCAGGCTCAAGAGACCCAGTACTTC
CASSRSQAQETQYF
>TRBV19|-|TRBJ1-5|15|-
TGTGCCAGTAGTATTGCCAGGGTTGGAAATCAGCCCCAGCATTTT
CASSIARVGNQPQHF
>TRBV19|TRBD1|TRBJ2-2|16|-
TGTGCCAGTGCGCCCTTCGGGACAGTGAACACCGGGGAGCTGTTTTTT
CASAPFGTVNTGELFF
>TRBV5-4|TRBD1|TRBJ1-4|16|-
TGTGCCAGCAGCTGGGGACAGGGAAGAACTAATGAAAAACTGTTTTTT
CASSWGQGRTNEKLFF